Reported below is one T cell receptor (beta chain). The data derive from a study of B cell selection in AIRE deficiency. Regulatory T cells were sorted as CD4+CD25hiCD127low/negative. V shed 4 bases, J shed 4 bases, and the junction held 13 bases outside the gene matches. CDR3 length: 18 amino acids. CDR1 and CDR2 from the germline V gene are LGHNA and YNFKEQ. TCRdb's copy holds only in-frame clones and misses some; the assay was immunoSEQ multiplex PCR. The data contain 20,000 to 30,000 clones, around 92% of them singletons. The clonotype was recovered from a human donor in good health. Sequencing used CD4+CD25+ Tregs sorted from PBMCs. This sequence joins TRBV4-2 and TRBJ1-1; 12 bases map to TRBD1. This CDR3 reads CASSPRRGTGGPRTEAFF. As DNA, the CDR3 is TGTGCCAGCAGCCCCCGGAGGGGGACAGGGGGCCCGCGCACTGAAGCTTTCTTT.